The sample holds a few counts of the clone carrying this T cell receptor (beta chain). The data are from a study of blood T cell repertoires in COVID-19. This CDR3 is 15 amino acids long. The V and J ends lost 7 bases and 2 bases respectively, with 18 bases between them. Germline CDR1 reads SEHNR; CDR2 reads FQNEAQ (reference sequence). The study recruited people aged about 18 to 95 years across approximately 25 US areas. This table comes from immunoSEQ multiplex PCR, and its TCRdb copy is limited to in-frame clones, with some not included. The table lists some 320,000 clones, around nine tenths of them singletons, with roughly 2.9% in the top ten.

This sequence was found in a woman between 50 and 59 years old who had been exposed to COVID-19. The sequenced material came from PBMCs or T cells enriched from blood (not recorded which). This chain uses TRBV7-9 with TRBJ2-7; tentative D call: TRBD1 (6 bases). CDR3 coding DNA: TGTGCCAGCATAAACTCCGGGACACATCCCTACGAGCAGTACTTC. Translation gives CASINSGTHPYEQYF. Using reference TRBV7-9 and TRBJ2-7 for the parts outside the CDR3, the full variable domain is DTGVSQNPRHKITKRGQNVTFRCDPISEHNRLYWYRQTLGQGPEFLTYFQNEAQLEKSRLLSDRFSAERPKGSFSTLEIQRTEQGDSAMYLCASINSGTHPYEQYFGPGTRLTVT.